This TCR beta chain was sequenced in a study of CD8+CD57+ T cells in acquired aplastic anemia. Across the whole study: Yields of DNA that came from sorted CD4+ and CD8+ cells averaged about 3.3 ug.

Genomic DNA templated the TCR beta VDJ and CDR3 profiling. TCRdb analysed the reads with MiXCR anew, one entry per CDR3 protein. The profile shows 190,000 or so distinct CDR3 sequences, approximately 57% of them singletons. With V trimmed by 0 bases and J by 7 bases, 9 bases remained unmatched. This CDR3 comprises 17 residues. Germline-derived CDR1 and CDR2 are ENHRY and SYGVKD. The TCR was taken from a human donor in good health. Sequencing was carried out using sorted CD4+, CD8+, or CD8+CD57+ T cells (not recorded which) from PBMCs. This chain uses TRBV10-3 with TRBJ1-6; 7 bases map to TRBD1. The CDR3 region is CAISESFRDSANSPLHF. The CDR3 coding sequence is TGTGCCATCAGTGAGTCTTTTAGGGACAGCGCGAATTCACCCCTCCACTTT.